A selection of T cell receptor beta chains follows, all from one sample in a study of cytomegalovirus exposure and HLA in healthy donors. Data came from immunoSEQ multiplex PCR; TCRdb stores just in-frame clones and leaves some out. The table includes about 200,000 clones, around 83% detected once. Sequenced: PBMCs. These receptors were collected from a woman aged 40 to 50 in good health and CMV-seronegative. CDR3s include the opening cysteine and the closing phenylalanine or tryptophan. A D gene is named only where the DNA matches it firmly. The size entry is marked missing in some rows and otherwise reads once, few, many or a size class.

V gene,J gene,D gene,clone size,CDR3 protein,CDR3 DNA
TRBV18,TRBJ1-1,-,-,CASSQTVNTEAFF,TGTGCCAGCTCACAGACAGTGAACACTGAAGCTTTCTTT
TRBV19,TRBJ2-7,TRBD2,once,CASSIEGLAGFYEQYF,TGTGCCAGTAGTATAGAGGGACTAGCGGGATTCTACGAGCAGTACTTC
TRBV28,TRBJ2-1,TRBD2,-,CASSLKAGVPTEQFF,TGTGCCAGCAGTTTGAAAGCGGGAGTCCCTACTGAGCAATTCTTC
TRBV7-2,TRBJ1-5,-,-,CASSRRGGIGQPQHF,TGTGCCAGCAGCCGTCGAGGAGGGATTGGGCAGCCCCAGCATTTT
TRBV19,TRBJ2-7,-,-,CASSFSGQHYEQYF,TGTGCCAGTAGTTTCTCGGGACAACACTACGAGCAGTACTTC
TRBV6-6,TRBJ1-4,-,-,CASSYPQREGEKLFF,TGTGCCAGCAGTTACCCCCAGAGGGAAGGTGAAAAACTGTTTTTT
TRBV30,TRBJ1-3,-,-,CAWSNENTIYF,TGTGCCTGGAGTAACGAGAACACCATATATTTT
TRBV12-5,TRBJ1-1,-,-,CASGLDPGGGTEAFF,TGTGCTAGTGGTTTGGACCCCGGGGGAGGCACTGAAGCTTTCTTT
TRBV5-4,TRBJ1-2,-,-,CASSSEGQNYGYTF,TGTGCCAGCAGCTCCGAGGGCCAGAACTATGGCTACACCTTC
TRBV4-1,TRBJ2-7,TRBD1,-,CASSQITGGGEQYF,TGCGCCAGCAGCCAAATAACAGGGGGCGGCGAGCAGTACTTC
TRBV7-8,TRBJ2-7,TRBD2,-,CASNPARVAGTYEQYF,TGTGCCAGCAACCCCGCCAGGGTAGCGGGGACCTACGAGCAGTACTTC
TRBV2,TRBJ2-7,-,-,CASRTVRQRVYEQYF,TGTGCCAGCAGGACAGTACGACAGAGAGTTTACGAGCAGTACTTC
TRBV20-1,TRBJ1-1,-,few,CSARDRRVAFF,TGCAGTGCTAGAGATCGGCGGGTAGCTTTCTTT
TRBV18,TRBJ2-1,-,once,CASSPRGTTEQFF,TGTGCCAGCTCACCCAGGGGAACAACTGAGCAGTTCTTC
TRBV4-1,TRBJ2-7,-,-,CASSLSDSTRTYEQYF,TGCGCCAGCAGCCTCTCGGATTCGACTCGAACCTACGAGCAGTACTTC
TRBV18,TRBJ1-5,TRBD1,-,CASSPEQGRQPQHF,TGTGCCAGCTCACCAGAACAGGGGAGGCAGCCCCAGCATTTT
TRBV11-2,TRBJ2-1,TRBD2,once,CASSLFLSQASGRNEQFF,TGTGCCAGCAGCTTATTCCTTTCTCAGGCTAGCGGGAGAAATGAGCAGTTCTTC
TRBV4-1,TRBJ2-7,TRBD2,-,CASSQTLGLAGGLEQYF,TGCGCCAGCAGCCAAACCCTTGGACTAGCGGGAGGGCTCGAGCAGTACTTC
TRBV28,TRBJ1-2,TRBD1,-,CASSPSGTGGAYGYTF,TGTGCCAGCAGCCCATCGGGAACAGGGGGCGCCTATGGCTACACCTTC
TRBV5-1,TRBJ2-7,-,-,CASSLVGAEQYF,TGCGCCAGCAGCTTGGTGGGAGCCGAGCAGTACTTC
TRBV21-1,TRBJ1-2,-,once,CASSKVLGACYGYTF,TGTGCCAGCAGCAAAGTGCTGGGGGCGTGCTATGGCTACACCTTC
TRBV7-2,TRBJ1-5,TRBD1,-,CASSLVSQGAVQPQHF,TGTGCCAGCAGCTTAGTTAGCCAGGGGGCTGTTCAGCCCCAGCATTTT
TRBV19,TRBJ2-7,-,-,CASSPRDTLYEQYF,TGTGCCAGTAGTCCTCGGGACACCCTCTACGAGCAGTACTTC
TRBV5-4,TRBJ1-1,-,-,CASSYRGGNTEAFF,TGTGCCAGCAGCTATAGGGGAGGCAACACTGAAGCTTTCTTT
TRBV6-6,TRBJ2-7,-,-,CASGGGSFFYEQYF,TGTGCCAGCGGGGGGGGCTCGTTCTTCTACGAGCAGTACTTC
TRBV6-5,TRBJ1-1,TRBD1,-,CASSYSGQGTTFF,TGTGCCAGCAGTTACTCAGGACAGGGGACGACTTTCTTT
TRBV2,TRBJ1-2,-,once,CASSAGYSFYGYTF,TGTGCCAGCAGTGCGGGATATAGCTTCTATGGCTACACCTTC
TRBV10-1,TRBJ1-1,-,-,CASRGQTNTEAFF,TGCGCCAGCAGGGGACAAACGAACACTGAAGCTTTCTTT
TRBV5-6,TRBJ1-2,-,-,CASSLRGAAYNYGYTF,TGTGCCAGCAGCCTTCGGGGGGCGGCCTATAACTATGGCTACACCTTC
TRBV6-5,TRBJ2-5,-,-,CASSYSVGETQYF,TGTGCCAGCAGTTACTCGGTCGGAGAGACCCAGTACTTC
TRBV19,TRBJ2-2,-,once,CASSRGEVLAGELFF,TGTGCCAGTAGTAGGGGGGAGGTGCTGGCCGGGGAGCTGTTTTTT
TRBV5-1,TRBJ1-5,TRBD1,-,CASSFEGLSGTGNQPQHF,TGCGCCAGCAGCTTCGAAGGCCTGTCCGGGACAGGGAATCAGCCCCAGCATTTT
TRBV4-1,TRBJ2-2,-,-,CASSQLLGAGELFF,TGCGCCAGCAGCCAACTCCTAGGTGCCGGGGAGCTGTTTTTT
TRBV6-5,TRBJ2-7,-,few,CASSYGARGYEQYF,TGTGCCAGCAGTTACGGAGCGCGGGGCTACGAGCAGTACTTC
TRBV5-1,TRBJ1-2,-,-,CASSLQGYYGYTF,TGCGCCAGCAGCTTGCAGGGCTACTATGGCTACACCTTC
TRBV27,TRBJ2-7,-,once,CASLKTLSGTAYYEQYF,TGTGCCAGTTTGAAGACCCTTAGCGGGACAGCTTACTACGAGCAGTACTTC
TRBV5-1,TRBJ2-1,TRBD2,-,CASSLWASGSYNEQFF,TGCGCCAGCAGCTTGTGGGCTAGCGGCTCCTACAATGAGCAGTTCTTC
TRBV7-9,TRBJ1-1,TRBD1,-,CASSLAPAGGLQAEAFF,TGTGCCAGCAGCTTAGCGCCGGCAGGGGGCCTCCAAGCTGAAGCTTTCTTT
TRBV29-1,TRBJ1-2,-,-,CSVDRAGGYTF,TGCAGCGTTGACAGGGCCGGAGGCTACACCTTC
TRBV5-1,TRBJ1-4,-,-,CASSLGTVWEKLFF,TGCGCCAGCAGCTTGGGAACGGTTTGGGAAAAACTGTTTTTT
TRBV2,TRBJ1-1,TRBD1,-,CASTLTGGITEAFF,TGTGCCAGCACCCTGACAGGGGGCATCACTGAAGCTTTCTTT
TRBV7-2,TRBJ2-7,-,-,CASSNPGYPYEQYF,TGTGCCAGCAGCAACCCGGGATACCCCTACGAGCAGTACTTC
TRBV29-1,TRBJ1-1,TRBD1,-,CSAGQEMNTEAFF,TGCAGCGCGGGACAGGAGATGAACACTGAAGCTTTCTTT
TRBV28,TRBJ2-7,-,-,CASIPTAGQISYEQYF,TGTGCCAGCATCCCAACCGCAGGACAGATCTCCTACGAGCAGTACTTC
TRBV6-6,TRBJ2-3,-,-,CASSPVVRDADTQYF,TGTGCCAGCAGTCCGGTAGTGCGGGACGCAGATACGCAGTATTTT
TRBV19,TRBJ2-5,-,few,CASSIPGVEETQYF,TGTGCCAGTAGTATACCCGGGGTGGAGGAGACCCAGTACTTC
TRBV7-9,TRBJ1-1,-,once,CASSLDGQIQEEAFF,TGTGCCAGCAGCTTAGATGGGCAGATTCAGGAAGAAGCTTTCTTT
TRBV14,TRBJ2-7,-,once,CASSQYDSPVYEQYF,TGTGCCAGCAGCCAATATGACAGTCCAGTTTACGAGCAGTACTTC
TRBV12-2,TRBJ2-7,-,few,CASRYRTGGFYEQYF,TGTGCAAGTCGCTATCGGACAGGGGGCTTCTACGAGCAGTACTTC